The rows below give T cell receptor beta chains drawn from one sample of a study of cytomegalovirus exposure and HLA in healthy donors. The table came from immunoSEQ multiplex PCR; TCRdb's copy has only in-frame clones and leaves some out. The sample carries about 200,000 clones, 75% to 85% recorded once. What was sequenced was PBMCs. The receptor source for this set is a woman aged 25 to 45 in good health and CMV-seropositive. Each CDR3 is given with its conserved first and last residue. The order of the fields is D gene, J gene, V gene, clone size, CDR3 DNA, CDR3 protein. The D gene is left open where the match is weak. Some rows mark clone size as missing; the rest say once, few, many or name a class of expanded clone.

>.|TRBJ2-1|TRBV28|.
TGTGCCAGCAGCCCGCCGCCGGGTACCACCTACAATGAGCAGTTCTTC
CASSPPPGTTYNEQFF
>.|TRBJ2-2|TRBV7-2|.
TGTGCCAGCAGCTTAATGGACTCTCCCGGTGGCGGGGAGCTGTTTTTT
CASSLMDSPGGGELFF
>.|TRBJ1-5|TRBV7-9|.
TGTGCCAGCAGCTTAGATACCTCGCGCCGGCCCCAGCATTTT
CASSLDTSRRPQHF
>.|TRBJ1-1|TRBV4-1|.
TGCGCCAGCAGCCGAACACCGAACACTGAAGCTTTCTTT
CASSRTPNTEAFF
>TRBD2|TRBJ2-1|TRBV7-6|.
TGTGCCAGCAGCCCGGGACTACAGGCTGAGCAGTTCTTC
CASSPGLQAEQFF
>.|TRBJ2-1|TRBV5-1|.
TGCGCCAGCAGCTTGGTTTCCATAGGGGGCTCCTACAATGAGCAGTTCTTC
CASSLVSIGGSYNEQFF
>TRBD1|TRBJ1-2|TRBV29-1|.
TGCAGCGTTGTTTCGGGACAGTCTAACTATGGCTACACCTTC
CSVVSGQSNYGYTF
>TRBD1|TRBJ2-7|TRBV11-2|.
TGTGCCAGCAGCCCAGACAGGGTGGTCGAGCAGTACTTC
CASSPDRVVEQYF
>.|TRBJ1-4|TRBV10-3|few
TGTGCCATCAGCAGGGGAGGGGATGAAAAACTGTTTTTT
CAISRGGDEKLFF
>.|TRBJ2-1|TRBV6-5|.
TGTGCCAGCTCGGAGGGGGCGGCGGATGAGCAGTTCTTC
CASSEGAADEQFF
>.|TRBJ2-2|TRBV6-6|once
TGTGCCAGCAGAGGGGTGCGGGACGGGGAGCTGTTTTTT
CASRGVRDGELFF
>TRBD1|TRBJ1-1|TRBV28|.
TGTGCCACTCGACAACAGGGGGACACTGAAGCTTTCTTT
CATRQQGDTEAFF
>.|TRBJ2-7|TRBV5-6|.
TGTGCCAGCAGTTTTGGGCCCGGAGGCTACGAGCAGTACTTC
CASSFGPGGYEQYF
>TRBD2|TRBJ2-5|TRBV4-2|.
TGTGCCAGCAGCCAAGGAGGACTAGCTAGGGAGACCCAGTACTTC
CASSQGGLARETQYF
>TRBD2|TRBJ2-7|TRBV27|.
TGTGCCAGCTCCCCGGGGGACTATCCCGGCGAGCAGTACTTC
CASSPGDYPGEQYF
>TRBD1|TRBJ1-2|TRBV6-6|.
TGTGCCAGCAGGGGGACAGGAATTCTTTATGGCTACACCTTC
CASRGTGILYGYTF